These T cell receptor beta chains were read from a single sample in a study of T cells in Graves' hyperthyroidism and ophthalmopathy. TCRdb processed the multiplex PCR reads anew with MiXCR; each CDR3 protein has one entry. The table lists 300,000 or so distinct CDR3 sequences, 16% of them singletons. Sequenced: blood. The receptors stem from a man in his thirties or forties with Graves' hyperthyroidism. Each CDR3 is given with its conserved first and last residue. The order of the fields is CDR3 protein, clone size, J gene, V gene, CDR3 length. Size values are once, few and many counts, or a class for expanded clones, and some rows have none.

CDR3: CASSEGGGPQETQYF
size: many
J: TRBJ2-5
V: TRBV28
length: 15

CDR3: CASKGRTGANEQFF
size: many
J: TRBJ2-1
V: TRBV2
length: 14

CDR3: CASSQKEREGRSEQFF
size: .
J: TRBJ2-1
V: TRBV14
length: 16

CDR3: CASTPIQGAGELFF
size: .
J: TRBJ2-2
V: TRBV12-3/TRBV12-4
length: 14

CDR3: CASGSSPRLDTQYF
size: .
J: TRBJ2-3
V: TRBV12-5
length: 14

CDR3: CASSLIGAGNTIYF
size: .
J: TRBJ1-3
V: TRBV19
length: 14

CDR3: CASSLAQGYQETQYF
size: many
J: TRBJ2-5
V: TRBV7-2
length: 15

CDR3: CASSYGGRGGYTF
size: few
J: TRBJ1-2
V: TRBV6-6
length: 13

CDR3: CASSAGGADNEQFF
size: .
J: TRBJ2-1
V: TRBV5-4
length: 14

CDR3: CASRQNPGAYRSSYEQYF
size: few
J: TRBJ2-7
V: TRBV6-1
length: 18

CDR3: CASSLDDYNEQFF
size: many
J: TRBJ2-1
V: TRBV5-8
length: 13

CDR3: CSAPSSSGTKNIQYF
size: many
J: TRBJ2-4
V: TRBV20-1
length: 15

CDR3: CASSELAYQYF
size: many
J: TRBJ2-5
V: TRBV2
length: 11

CDR3: CASSPAGQGNQPQHF
size: .
J: TRBJ1-5
V: TRBV5-6
length: 15

CDR3: CASSSRGSQINEQFF
size: .
J: TRBJ2-1
V: TRBV5-1
length: 15

CDR3: CASSEFGGREETQYF
size: .
J: TRBJ2-5
V: TRBV25-1
length: 15

CDR3: CASSSIKTAGPRGGYTF
size: .
J: TRBJ1-2
V: TRBV13
length: 17

CDR3: CSAKQGGDTIYF
size: once
J: TRBJ1-3
V: TRBV20-1
length: 12

CDR3: CASSYSLGQVNTEAFF
size: .
J: TRBJ1-1
V: TRBV6-5
length: 16

CDR3: CASSPEIMNTEAFF
size: many
J: TRBJ1-1
V: TRBV18
length: 14

CDR3: CASSLEIGEQFF
size: .
J: TRBJ2-1
V: TRBV12-3/TRBV12-4
length: 12

CDR3: CASSFSAIYNEQFF
size: many
J: TRBJ2-1
V: TRBV27
length: 14

CDR3: CASRKEGHEQFF
size: many
J: TRBJ2-1
V: TRBV2
length: 12

CDR3: CASISPGPGGGELFF
size: few
J: TRBJ2-2
V: TRBV28
length: 15

CDR3: CASSLKGGMSSYEQYF
size: many
J: TRBJ2-7
V: TRBV7-2
length: 16

CDR3: CASSTVMGGIQNTQYF
size: few
J: TRBJ2-3
V: TRBV19
length: 16

CDR3: CASSFLQGDHEQYF
size: many
J: TRBJ2-7
V: TRBV7-9
length: 14

CDR3: CASRPGIGRQETQYF
size: .
J: TRBJ2-5
V: TRBV6-1
length: 15

CDR3: CASSLTLTGFGNEQFF
size: many
J: TRBJ2-1
V: TRBV7-9
length: 16

CDR3: CASSDSGWNTEAFF
size: many
J: TRBJ1-1
V: TRBV2
length: 14